One sample yielded the 11 T cell receptor beta chains listed below, sequenced in a study of T cells in Graves' hyperthyroidism and ophthalmopathy. Using RNA transcripts as the source, TCR beta CDR3 regions were amplified. During a first-round RT-PCR of the TCR CDR3, the HTBI primer set was used. TCRdb fed the multiplex PCR reads into MiXCR, producing one record per CDR3 protein. The repertoire holds 650,000 to 800,000 distinct CDR3 sequences, with over 40% as singletons. The sample comprised peripheral blood or thyroid tissue (not recorded which). The receptors shown here come from an adult man with Graves' disease, either hyperthyroidism or ophthalmopathy (not recorded which).

The chain recombines TRBV7-9 with TRBJ2-7; 7 nucleotides line up with TRBD2. Unmatched junction bases numbered 8, after V lost 3 bases and J lost 6 bases. The CDR3 is 14 residues long. CDR1 is SEHNR and CDR2 is FQNEAQ in the germline V gene (reference sequence). CDR3 protein: CASSFGSGTVEQYF. In DNA, the CDR3 is TGTGCCAGCAGCTTCGGAAGCGGGACTGTCGAGCAGTACTTC.

The chain has TRBV19 and TRBJ1-2, with 8 bases fitting TRBD1. The CDR3 totals 15 residues. The ends lost 4 bases at V and 8 bases at J; junction bases unmatched: 12. Germline V lookup: CDR1 LNHDA, CDR2 SQIVND (reference sequence). CDR3 sequence (DNA): TGTGCCAGTAGTAACGGACAGGGCCGATATTGGGGCTACACCTTC. It encodes CASSNGQGRYWGYTF.

V is TRBV9 and J is TRBJ1-4, with a weak D call TRBD1 (6 bases). V dropped 4 bases and J dropped 7 bases, with 14 bases sitting between them. CDR1 is SGDLS and CDR2 is YYNGEE in the germline V gene. The CDR3 runs 14 residues. The CDR3 sequence is CASSTGAIGEKLFF. The CDR3 bases are TGTGCCAGCAGCACGGGGGCAATCGGTGAAAAACTGTTTTTT.

The CDR3 DNA sequence: TGTGCCAGCAGTGCAAGGAGAGATTCTAACTATGGCTACACCTTC. Encoded protein: CASSARRDSNYGYTF. This chain connects TRBV2 to TRBJ1-2; no clear D. V lost 4 bases and J 0 bases, leaving 12 bases between the germline ends. Germline CDR1 SNHLY, CDR2 FYNNEI. There are 15 residues in the CDR3.

V usage is TRBV29-1 and J usage is TRBJ1-1, with a weak D call TRBD1 (6 bases). V gave up 8 bases and J gave up 2 bases, with 12 bases separating them. Germline CDR1 and CDR2: SQVTM and ANQGSEA. This CDR3 comprises 12 residues. The CDR3 coding sequence is TGCAGCTTCAGGACAGACAACACTGAAGCTTTCTTT. It encodes CSFRTDNTEAFF.

J is TRBJ2-2 and V is TRBV9, with D possibly TRBD2 on 6 matching bases. Deletions cut 5 bases from V and 5 bases from J, with 10 bases between. CDR1 is SGDLS and CDR2 is YYNGEE in the germline V gene. CDR3 length: 13 residues. CDR3 in DNA: TGTGCCAGCAGAGATCTAGCGACCGGGGAGCTGTTTTTT. It encodes CASRDLATGELFF. Full variable domain (outside the CDR3, taken from reference TRBV9 and TRBJ2-2): DSGVTQTPKHLITATGQRVTLRCSPRSGDLSVYWYQQSLDQGLQFLIQYYNGEERAKGNILERFSAQQFPDLHSELNLSSLELGDSALYFCASRDLATGELFFGEGSRLTVL.

This clonotype was counted a single time. This CDR3 is missing its conserved last phenylalanine or tryptophan, likely due to a read error. The V and J genes are TRBV9 and TRBJ1-2; D remains unclear. The CDR3 runs to 15 residues. Germline V gene lookup returns CDR1 SGDLS and CDR2 YYNGEE. The V gene lost 0 bases and the J gene lost 0 bases, with 9 bases spanning the gap. DNA for the CDR3: TGTGCCAGCAGCGTAGTTGAGGGCACTAACTATGGCTACACCCTC. This sequence encodes CASSVVEGTNYGYTL.

The chain joins TRBV14 to TRBJ2-5; 7 bases are a match to TRBD1. The CDR3 spans 15 residues. Germline CDR1 and CDR2: SGHDN and FVKESK. With V trimmed by 4 bases and J by 0 bases, 5 bases remained unmatched. The CDR3 DNA reads TGTGCCAGCAGCCCCTGGACAGGCTACCAAGAGACCCAGTACTTC. It is translated as CASSPWTGYQETQYF.

V usage is TRBV7-2 and J usage is TRBJ1-1; 7 bases agree with TRBD1. CDR1 and CDR2 (germline): SGHTA, FQGNSA. CDR3 length equals 13 residues. Trimming cost V 4 bases and J 7 bases; bases outside gene matches: 6. CDR3 nucleotide sequence: TGTGCCAGCAGCTCCGGGACAGCCGATGAAGCTTTCTTT. Its protein is CASSSGTADEAFF.

V is TRBV2 and J is TRBJ1-6; the match to TRBD1 covers 8 bases. Per germline, CDR1 SNHLY and CDR2 FYNNEI. Losses at the gene ends were 5 bases for V and 5 bases for J; bases not matched to a gene: 11. The CDR3 totals 17 residues. The CDR3 loop is CASSFWWDRKDNSPLHF. The CDR3 coding sequence is TGTGCCAGCAGTTTCTGGTGGGACAGGAAGGATAATTCACCCCTCCACTTT.

This clonotype was observed at least ten times. V gene TRBV29-1 combines with J gene TRBJ1-1; no definite D call. Germline loops: CDR1 SQVTM, CDR2 ANQGSEA. The CDR3 covers 12 residues. V gave up 0 bases and J gave up 3 bases, with 5 bases separating them. The CDR3 nucleotides read TGCAGCGTTGAAGAGGGTGACACTGAAGCTTTCTTT. Amino acids: CSVEEGDTEAFF. The full variable domain, with the rest looked up from reference TRBV29-1 and TRBJ1-1, is SAVISQKPSRDICQRGTSLTIQCQVDSQVTMMFWYRQQPGQSLTLIATANQGSEATYESGFVIDKFPISRPNLTFSTLTVSNMSPEDSSIYLCSVEEGDTEAFFGQGTRLTVV.